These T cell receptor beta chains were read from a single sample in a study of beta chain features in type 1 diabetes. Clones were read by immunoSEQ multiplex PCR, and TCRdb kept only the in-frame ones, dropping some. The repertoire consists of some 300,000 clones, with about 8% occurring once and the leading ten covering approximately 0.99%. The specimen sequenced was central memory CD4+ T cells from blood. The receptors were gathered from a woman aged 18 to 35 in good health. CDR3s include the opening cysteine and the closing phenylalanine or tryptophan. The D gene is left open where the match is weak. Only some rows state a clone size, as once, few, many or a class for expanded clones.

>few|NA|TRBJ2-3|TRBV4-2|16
CATRGESTGKTDTQYF
TGTGCCACACGTGGGGAGTCGACGGGGAAAACAGATACGCAGTATTTT
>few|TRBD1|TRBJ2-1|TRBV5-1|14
CASSEGDSHNEQFF
TGCGCCAGCAGCGAGGGGGACAGTCACAATGAGCAGTTCTTC
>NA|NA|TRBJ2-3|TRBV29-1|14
CSVERGASTDTQYF
TGCAGCGTTGAAAGAGGGGCTAGCACAGATACGCAGTATTTT
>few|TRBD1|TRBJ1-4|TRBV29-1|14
CSVEDQGGGEKLFF
TGCAGCGTTGAGGACCAGGGGGGCGGGGAAAAACTGTTTTTT
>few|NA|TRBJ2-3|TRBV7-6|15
CASSPLGASTDTQYF
TGTGCCAGCAGCCCCTTGGGGGCTAGCACAGATACGCAGTATTTT
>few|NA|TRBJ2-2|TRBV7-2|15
CASSLRTTNTGELFF
TGTGCCAGCAGCTTACGGACAACGAACACCGGGGAGCTGTTTTTT
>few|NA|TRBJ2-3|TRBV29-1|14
CSVGTGEVADTQYF
TGCAGCGTTGGAACAGGGGAGGTGGCAGATACGCAGTATTTT
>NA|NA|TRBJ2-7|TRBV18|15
CASSPSQHRSDEQYF
TGTGCCAGCTCACCTTCCCAACACCGATCTGACGAGCAGTACTTC
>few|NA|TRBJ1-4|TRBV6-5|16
CASSYPDGPTNEKLFF
TGTGCCAGCAGTTACCCGGACGGACCAACTAATGAAAAACTGTTTTTT
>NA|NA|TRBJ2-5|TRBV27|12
CASSLRGETQYF
TGTGCCAGCAGTTTGAGGGGAGAGACCCAGTACTTC
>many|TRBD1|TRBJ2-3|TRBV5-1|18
CASSLVLRDRGGADTQYF
TGCGCCAGCAGCTTGGTCCTCCGGGACAGGGGAGGAGCAGATACGCAGTATTTT
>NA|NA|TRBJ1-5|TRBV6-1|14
CASSDQWGNQPQHF
TGTGCCAGCAGTGACCAGTGGGGCAATCAGCCCCAGCATTTT
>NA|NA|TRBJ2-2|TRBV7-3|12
CASSLMVGELFF
TGTGCCAGCAGCTTAATGGTCGGGGAGCTGTTTTTT
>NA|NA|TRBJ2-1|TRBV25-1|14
CASSEPGRRNEQFF
TGTGCCAGCAGTGAGCCAGGGCGACGGAATGAGCAGTTCTTC
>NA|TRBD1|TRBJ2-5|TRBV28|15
CASSFLRDSQETQYF
TGTGCCAGCAGTTTCCTAAGGGACAGTCAAGAGACCCAGTACTTC
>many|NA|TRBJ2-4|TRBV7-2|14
CASTQGLAKNIQYF
TGTGCCAGCACCCAGGGACTAGCCAAAAACATTCAGTACTTC
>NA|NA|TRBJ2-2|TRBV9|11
CASSVHGELFF
TGTGCCAGCAGCGTCCACGGGGAGCTGTTTTTT
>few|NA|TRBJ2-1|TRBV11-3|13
CASSLDRDNEQFF
TGTGCCAGCAGCTTAGACCGGGACAATGAGCAGTTCTTC
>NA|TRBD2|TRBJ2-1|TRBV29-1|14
CSVRLAGGPGEQFF
TGCAGCGTTCGACTAGCGGGAGGGCCTGGTGAGCAGTTCTTC
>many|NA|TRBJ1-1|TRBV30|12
CATEPTVTEAFF
TGTGCCACGGAACCAACAGTGACTGAAGCTTTCTTT
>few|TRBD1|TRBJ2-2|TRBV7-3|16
CASSLTGGTNTGELFF
TGTGCCAGCAGCTTAACAGGGGGCACGAACACCGGGGAGCTGTTTTTT
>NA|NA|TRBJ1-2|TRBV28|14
CASGRGSPFYGYTF
TGTGCCAGCGGCCGGGGCAGTCCTTTCTATGGCTACACCTTC
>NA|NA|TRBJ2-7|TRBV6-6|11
CASSYENEQYF
TGTGCCAGCAGTTATGAAAACGAGCAGTACTTC
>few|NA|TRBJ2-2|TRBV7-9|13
CASSSTEIGELFF
TGTGCCAGCAGCTCAACCGAGATCGGGGAGCTGTTTTTT
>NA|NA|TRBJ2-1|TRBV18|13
CASSPRRDNEQFF
TGTGCCAGCTCACCACGTAGGGACAATGAGCAGTTCTTC
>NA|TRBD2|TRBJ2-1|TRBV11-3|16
CASSPGGSGRVNEQFF
TGTGCCAGCAGCCCAGGGGGTAGCGGGAGAGTAAATGAGCAGTTCTTC
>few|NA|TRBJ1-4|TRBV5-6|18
CASSLIRDSGGANEKLFF
TGTGCCAGCAGCTTGATTAGGGACTCCGGCGGAGCTAATGAAAAACTGTTTTTT
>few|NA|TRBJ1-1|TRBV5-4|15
CASSLGGGVNTEAFF
TGTGCCAGCAGCTTGGGAGGGGGAGTGAACACTGAAGCTTTCTTT
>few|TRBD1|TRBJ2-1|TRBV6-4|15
CASSSDRVGQNEQFF
TGTGCCAGCAGTTCGGACAGGGTAGGACAAAATGAGCAGTTCTTC
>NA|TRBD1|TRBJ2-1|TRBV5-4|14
CASSLGTGVREQFF
TGTGCCAGCAGCTTGGGGACAGGGGTCAGGGAGCAGTTCTTC
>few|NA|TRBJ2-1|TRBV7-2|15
CASSLGAKSYNEQFF
TGTGCCAGCAGCCTCGGGGCGAAAAGCTACAATGAGCAGTTCTTC
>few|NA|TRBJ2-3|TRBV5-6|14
CASSGATGGRTQYF
TGTGCCAGCAGCGGAGCCACCGGAGGCCGTACGCAGTATTTT
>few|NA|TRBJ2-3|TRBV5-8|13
CASGRDFTDTQYF
TGTGCCAGCGGCAGGGATTTCACAGATACGCAGTATTTT
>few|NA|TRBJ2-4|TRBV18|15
CASSAPQGAKNIQYF
TGTGCCAGCTCAGCACCGCAGGGTGCCAAAAACATTCAGTACTTC
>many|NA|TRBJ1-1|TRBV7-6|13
CASSVDWGTEAFF
TGTGCCAGCAGCGTTGACTGGGGCACTGAAGCTTTCTTT
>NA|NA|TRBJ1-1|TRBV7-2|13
CASSLMANTEAFF
TGTGCCAGCAGCTTAATGGCGAACACTGAAGCTTTCTTT
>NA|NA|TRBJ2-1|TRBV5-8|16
CASSSQRVRVDNEQFF
TGTGCCAGCAGCTCTCAGCGGGTCAGGGTGGACAATGAGCAGTTCTTC
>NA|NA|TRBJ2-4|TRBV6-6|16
CASRPYQDSTKNIQYF
TGTGCCAGCAGGCCTTATCAGGACAGCACCAAAAACATTCAGTACTTC
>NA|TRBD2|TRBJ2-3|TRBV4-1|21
CASSQKITFQRGVLGTDTQYF
TGCGCCAGCAGCCAAAAAATAACCTTTCAGCGGGGGGTTTTAGGTACAGATACGCAGTATTTT
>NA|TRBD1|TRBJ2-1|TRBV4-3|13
CASSRQGFNEQFF
TGCGCCAGCAGTAGACAGGGGTTCAATGAGCAGTTCTTC
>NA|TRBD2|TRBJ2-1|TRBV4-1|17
CASSQGARTSGRGEQFF
TGCGCCAGCAGCCAAGGTGCAAGGACTAGCGGGCGGGGTGAGCAGTTCTTC
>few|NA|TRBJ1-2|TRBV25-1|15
CASSPAGQDFYGYTF
TGTGCCAGCAGCCCCGCGGGGCAGGATTTCTATGGCTACACCTTC
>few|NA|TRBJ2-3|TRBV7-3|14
CASSPGGGFNTQYF
TGTGCCAGCAGCCCCGGCGGAGGGTTTAATACGCAGTATTTT
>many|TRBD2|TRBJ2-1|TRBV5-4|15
CASTETSGRLNEQFF
TGTGCCAGCACCGAAACTAGCGGGCGACTCAATGAGCAGTTCTTC
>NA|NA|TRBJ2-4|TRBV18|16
CASSPVISRVGNIQYF
TGTGCCAGCTCACCAGTAATCTCCAGGGTTGGGAACATTCAGTACTTC